This TCR beta chain was obtained from a study of CD8 T cells in Susac syndrome. When the RNA was reverse transcribed, random hexamers were used with an input of roughly 0.45 to 1 ug. One entry per CDR3 protein, called by TCRdb with MiXCR from the immunoSEQ multiplex PCR reads. The sample yields approximately 120,000 distinct CDR3 sequences, roughly 90% seen once. The CDR3 has 16 amino acids. The germline CDR1 and CDR2 sequences are MRHNA and SNTAGT. Losses at the gene ends were 6 bases for V and 7 bases for J; bases not matched to a gene: 17. Sequences were obtained from CD8+ T cells from PBMCs. The V call is TRBV6-4, the J call TRBJ1-2; 7 bases are shared with TRBD1. This clonotype originated in a human donor in good health. CDR3 loop: CASSDQRGGGIRGYTF. CDR3 nucleotide sequence: TGTGCCAGCAGCGACCAGCGTGGAGGGGGCATCCGTGGCTACACCTTC.